The rows below give T cell receptor beta chains drawn from one sample of a study of T cells in Graves' hyperthyroidism and ophthalmopathy. TCRdb redid the calling of the multiplex PCR reads with MiXCR, one entry per CDR3 protein. The table lists some 500,000 distinct CDR3 sequences, roughly a sixth of them singletons. Sequenced material: blood. The receptors shown here come from a woman in her twenties or thirties with Graves' ophthalmopathy. The CDR3 runs from the conserved cysteine through the conserved F or W. The order of the fields is J gene, V gene, CDR3 protein.

J: TRBJ1-4; V: TRBV20-1; CDR3: CSARDLGATLFF
J: TRBJ2-7; V: TRBV30; CDR3: CAWKPPGRGFLYEQYF
J: TRBJ2-3; V: TRBV7-2; CDR3: CASSLGASGSSRDTQYF
J: TRBJ1-4; V: TRBV12-3/TRBV12-4; CDR3: CAIRLWATNEKLFF
J: TRBJ1-2; V: TRBV28; CDR3: CASNPTGIELYYGYTF
J: TRBJ2-1; V: TRBV20-1; CDR3: CSARDLAGDHNEQFF
J: TRBJ2-4; V: TRBV10-1; CDR3: CASSEGQIHKNIQYF
J: TRBJ2-3; V: TRBV7-8; CDR3: CASSLYLAGGRADTQYF
J: TRBJ1-5; V: TRBV28; CDR3: CASSLNQANQPQHF
J: TRBJ1-2; V: TRBV28; CDR3: CASGGHTYGYTF
J: TRBJ1-2; V: TRBV7-3; CDR3: CASSETGGYGYTF
J: TRBJ2-7; V: TRBV20-1; CDR3: CSAPYSQRMAYEQYF
J: TRBJ2-1; V: TRBV6-2/TRBV6-3; CDR3: CASSYEFNEQFF
J: TRBJ2-1; V: TRBV20-1; CDR3: CSESGRRGGENEQFF
J: TRBJ2-7; V: TRBV25-1; CDR3: CASSEWGAGYYEQYF
J: TRBJ2-4; V: TRBV5-1; CDR3: CASSLVIGGTSIQYF
J: TRBJ2-3; V: TRBV5-1; CDR3: CASSSPRGQSQTLSTDTQYF
J: TRBJ1-4; V: TRBV13; CDR3: CASSFSGTKDEKLFF
J: TRBJ2-1; V: TRBV28; CDR3: CASGNGVAANEQFF
J: TRBJ2-5; V: TRBV10-1; CDR3: CASSEGGQETQYF
J: TRBJ2-5; V: TRBV18; CDR3: CASSHRLETQETQYF
J: TRBJ2-1; V: TRBV7-9; CDR3: CASSPARVARHEQFF
J: TRBJ2-7; V: TRBV2; CDR3: CASRRLAGAPLDEQYF
J: TRBJ2-1; V: TRBV7-9; CDR3: CASSFIEVGGYNEQFF
J: TRBJ2-3; V: TRBV6-2/TRBV6-3; CDR3: CASRPAGAHGTQYF
J: TRBJ2-1; V: TRBV6-2/TRBV6-3; CDR3: CASAPHYNEQFF
J: TRBJ2-2; V: TRBV6-2/TRBV6-3; CDR3: CASRTLADHLNTGELFF
J: TRBJ1-4; V: TRBV30; CDR3: CALQPGQGFTDEKLFF
J: TRBJ2-7; V: TRBV2; CDR3: CASSGRRGDEQYF
J: TRBJ1-2; V: TRBV28; CDR3: CASSFRGQGPGYTF
J: TRBJ1-2; V: TRBV20-1; CDR3: CSARDRGANYGYTF
J: TRBJ2-1; V: TRBV10-1; CDR3: CASSEVLGGSNNEQFF
J: TRBJ1-5; V: TRBV12-3/TRBV12-4; CDR3: CASSLEALAGPHQPQHF
J: TRBJ2-6; V: TRBV28; CDR3: CASSRTGPSGANVLTF
J: TRBJ2-5; V: TRBV13; CDR3: CASSPNGRAETQYF
J: TRBJ1-2; V: TRBV28; CDR3: CASREYRRGYTF
J: TRBJ1-5; V: TRBV30; CDR3: CAWSPSNSGAQHF
J: TRBJ2-5; V: TRBV9; CDR3: CASSVEVGSETQYF
J: TRBJ2-1; V: TRBV20-1; CDR3: CSARRGTPSDEQFF
J: TRBJ2-7; V: TRBV5-6; CDR3: CASSLGTRIRQYF
J: TRBJ2-3; V: TRBV2; CDR3: CASRGTGTSGRAVADTQYF
J: TRBJ2-5; V: TRBV25-1; CDR3: CASSDVVGETQYF
J: TRBJ2-3; V: TRBV12-3/TRBV12-4; CDR3: CASQGTGGTDTQYF
J: TRBJ2-3; V: TRBV20-1; CDR3: CSAKLSASTDTQYF
J: TRBJ2-3; V: TRBV6-2/TRBV6-3; CDR3: CASRSRDTDTQYF
J: TRBJ1-5; V: TRBV6-5; CDR3: CASSYPGGNQPQHF
J: TRBJ2-3; V: TRBV24-1; CDR3: CATSDPANSSTDTQYF
J: TRBJ2-3; V: TRBV12-3/TRBV12-4; CDR3: CASSSEGAGGPDTQYF
J: TRBJ2-1; V: TRBV6-1; CDR3: CASNPLLAFAYNEQFF
J: TRBJ2-7; V: TRBV5-1; CDR3: CASSLRVGNEQYF
J: TRBJ2-3; V: TRBV27; CDR3: CASSFSAGAWDTQYF
J: TRBJ2-2; V: TRBV5-4; CDR3: CASSSGPSAGELFF
J: TRBJ1-4; V: TRBV7-8; CDR3: CASSLGTGVREKLFF
J: TRBJ2-3; V: TRBV10-3; CDR3: CAISAWTGGETDTQYF
J: TRBJ2-7; V: TRBV4-1; CDR3: CASSQDSGAYEQYF
J: TRBJ2-3; V: TRBV10-2; CDR3: CASSESDEDTQYF
J: TRBJ1-2; V: TRBV5-1; CDR3: CASSLALENYGYTF